The TCR beta chain described here comes from a study of cytomegalovirus exposure and HLA in healthy donors. The PCR used 60 Vbeta and 13 Jbeta primers. Using immunoSEQ multiplex PCR, the repertoire was profiled, and TCRdb retains in-frame clones only, with some absent. This table has under 150,000 clones, less than 85% appearing once. This clone was counted between two and nine times. Its antigen is not identified. Trimming stripped 1 base from V and 7 bases from J, with 4 bases between. The V gene's germline CDR1 is MGHRA and CDR2 YSYEKL. CDR3 length equals 12 residues. Study-wide points: Common viral pathogens were later found to be apparently linked to several of the most significant clusters. Most CMV-associated TCR beta chains appeared HLA-restricted in a later analysis. The majority of TCR sequences were rare, yet some public TCRs appeared in many donors.

This clonotype was sampled from a woman aged 50 to 60 in good health and CMV-seropositive. The chain is built from TRBV4-1 and TRBJ1-4; D not certain. Sequences were obtained from PBMCs. The DNA of the CDR3 is TGCGCCAGCAGCCAAGTATCTGAAAAACTGTTTTTT. Protein sequence: CASSQVSEKLFF.